Listed below are T cell receptor beta chains from one sample, sequenced in a study of T cells in localized non-small cell lung cancer. TCRdb's table, derived via immunoSEQ multiplex PCR, lists solely in-frame clones and lacks some. The table shows tens of thousands of clones, with 90% to 95% occurring only once. The sample consisted of peripheral blood, taken before any cancer treatment. All receptors come from an older female donor with stage I lung adenocarcinoma. CDR3s include the opening cysteine and the closing phenylalanine or tryptophan. The D gene is left open where the match is weak. The size field is filled for only some rows; it gives once, few, many or a size class.

clone_size | d_call | j_call | v_call | cdr3_nt | cdr3_aa
NA | NA | TRBJ1-1 | TRBV28 | TGTGCCAGCAGTTCCCGACGGCATCAGGCAGCTTTCTTT | CASSSRRHQAAFF
NA | NA | TRBJ1-4 | TRBV5-4 | TGTGCCAGCAGCTTACGCGGGGGTACTAATGAAAAACTGTTTTTT | CASSLRGGTNEKLFF
NA | NA | TRBJ1-5 | TRBV7-9 | TGTGCCAGCGGGGAGGGTAATCAGCCCCAGCATTTT | CASGEGNQPQHF
NA | NA | TRBJ1-1 | TRBV19 | TGTGCCAGTAGACCTACAGGGATGAACACTGAAGCTTTCTTT | CASRPTGMNTEAFF
NA | TRBD2 | TRBJ2-2 | TRBV28 | TGTGCCAGCAGTCCGGGGGGGCTGGACACCGGGGAGCTGTTTTTT | CASSPGGLDTGELFF
once | NA | TRBJ2-2 | TRBV6-1 | TGTGCCAGCAGGACGGAGAGTAACACCGGGGAGCTGTTTTTT | CASRTESNTGELFF
few | NA | TRBJ1-2 | TRBV18 | TGTGCCAGCTCACCGGATCAGGGGTACTATGGCTACACCTTC | CASSPDQGYYGYTF
NA | NA | TRBJ2-1 | TRBV7-2 | TGTGCCAGCAAGTTGGGTGGGTCCTACAATGAGCAGTTCTTC | CASKLGGSYNEQFF
NA | TRBD1 | TRBJ2-7 | TRBV14 | TGTGCCAGCAGCCAAGGCCGCCTGGGGGGACAGGGGCGTCGGAACTACGAGCAGTACTTC | CASSQGRLGGQGRRNYEQYF
NA | TRBD2 | TRBJ2-1 | TRBV7-7 | TGTGCCAGCAGCTTATCGAGCGGGGGGGCGTTTGAGCAGTTCTTC | CASSLSSGGAFEQFF
NA | NA | TRBJ1-1 | TRBV5-3 | TGTGCCAGAAGCTTGCCAGATCTTAACGAAGCTTTCTTT | CARSLPDLNEAFF
NA | TRBD2 | TRBJ2-1 | TRBV4-1 | TGCGCCAGCAGCCAACAAACGACTAGCGGGGGTTTGAATGAGCAGTTCTTC | CASSQQTTSGGLNEQFF
NA | NA | TRBJ1-2 | TRBV27 | TGTGCCAGCAGTTTAGGAGGAGCTAACTATGGCTACACCTTC | CASSLGGANYGYTF
once | NA | TRBJ2-3 | TRBV7-7 | TGTGCCAGCAGCCGGGACCGCACAGATACGCAGTATTTT | CASSRDRTDTQYF
NA | NA | TRBJ1-1 | TRBV2 | TGTGCCAGCAGCTTGGAAGAAATTAACACTGAAGCTTTCTTT | CASSLEEINTEAFF
NA | NA | TRBJ2-3 | TRBV2 | TGTGCCAGCAGTAGGGCGGGGGCCCATACGCAGTATTTT | CASSRAGAHTQYF
NA | TRBD1 | TRBJ1-2 | TRBV4-2 | TGTGCCAGCAGACGCCGGGACAGGGGCTTTTATAGGGCTAACTATGGCTACACCTTC | CASRRRDRGFYRANYGYTF
NA | NA | TRBJ1-6 | TRBV29-1 | TGCAGCGTTGGAGACAGTGGGGGTTCACCCCTCCACTTT | CSVGDSGGSPLHF
NA | NA | TRBJ1-5 | TRBV18 | TGTGCCAGCTCGGGGCAGGAGGGCAATCAGCCCCAGCATTTT | CASSGQEGNQPQHF
NA | NA | TRBJ1-1 | TRBV18 | TGTGCCAGTTCCTCAGGCGGGACCCCTAACACTGAAGCTTTCTTT | CASSSGGTPNTEAFF
NA | NA | TRBJ1-1 | TRBV7-9 | TGTGCCAGCAGCTTCGGCCTTGACCCTGGAGACACTGAAGCTTTCTTT | CASSFGLDPGDTEAFF
NA | TRBD1 | TRBJ1-2 | TRBV14 | TGTGCCAGCAGCCGAGACAGGGCCTATGGCTACACCTTC | CASSRDRAYGYTF
few | NA | TRBJ1-6 | TRBV6-1 | TGTGCCAGCAGTGAAAACGGACATAATTCACCCCTCCACTTT | CASSENGHNSPLHF
NA | TRBD1 | TRBJ1-2 | TRBV6-1 | TGTGCCAGGGACAGGGACGGCTACACCTTC | CARDRDGYTF
NA | NA | TRBJ2-1 | TRBV7-2 | TGTGCCAGCAGCCCCCGGACGTGGGGGGATGAGCAGTTCTTC | CASSPRTWGDEQFF
NA | TRBD1 | TRBJ2-5 | TRBV19 | TGTGCCAGTAGTATGAGGACAGGACAGCAAGAGACCCAGTACTTC | CASSMRTGQQETQYF
once | NA | TRBJ1-1 | TRBV19 | TGTGCCAGTAGGAACACTGAAGCTTTCTTT | CASRNTEAFF
NA | TRBD1 | TRBJ2-1 | TRBV7-8 | TGTGCCAGCAGCTCAGGGGACAGTTACCTTGAGCAGTTCTTC | CASSSGDSYLEQFF
NA | NA | TRBJ2-7 | TRBV14 | TGTGCCAGCAGCCCAACACAAGGGGGCGAGCAGTACTTC | CASSPTQGGEQYF
NA | NA | TRBJ2-7 | TRBV19 | TGTGCCAGTAGTATCCGGACGGATCCACCGGGCGAGCAGTACTTC | CASSIRTDPPGEQYF
once | NA | TRBJ1-6 | TRBV5-4 | TGTGCCAGCAGCTTGGCCAAGGGGTCCTATAATTCACCCCTCCACTTT | CASSLAKGSYNSPLHF
NA | TRBD2 | TRBJ2-5 | TRBV10-2 | TGCGCCAGCAGGAGGAGCGGGGCCTACCAAGAGACCCAGTACTTC | CASRRSGAYQETQYF
NA | TRBD1 | TRBJ1-4 | TRBV18 | TGTGCCAGCTCACCGGCTATGGGGACAGGGTCGGGAGGAAAACTGTTTTTT | CASSPAMGTGSGGKLFF
NA | NA | TRBJ1-1 | TRBV7-9 | TGTGCCAGCAGGCCGACAGGCATGAACACTGAAGCTTTCTTT | CASRPTGMNTEAFF
NA | NA | TRBJ2-5 | TRBV6-1 | TGTGCCAGCAGTTCAGGGTCAGTAGAGACCCAGTACTTC | CASSSGSVETQYF
NA | NA | TRBJ1-5 | TRBV6-1 | TGTGCCAGCAGTGAAGGGGTGGGGCAGGGCAATCAGCCCCAGCATTTT | CASSEGVGQGNQPQHF
NA | NA | TRBJ1-2 | TRBV12-5 | TGTGCTAGTGGTTTGGAGGAGACGGCTTTCGGTGGCTACACCTTC | CASGLEETAFGGYTF
NA | TRBD1 | TRBJ2-5 | TRBV5-1 | TGCGCCAGCAGCTTGGGACAGGGAGAGACCCAGTACTTC | CASSLGQGETQYF
once | NA | TRBJ2-7 | TRBV11-3 | TGTGCCAGCAGCTTAGAGGGGCAGGGGAACCACGAGCAGTACTTC | CASSLEGQGNHEQYF
NA | NA | TRBJ1-1 | TRBV27 | TGTGCCAGCAGTTTTGCCAGGGGATACACTGAAGCTTTCTTT | CASSFARGYTEAFF
NA | NA | TRBJ1-6 | TRBV10-2 | TGCGCCAGCAGTGCGGGGGGGGGTATTAGTTCACCCCTCCACTTT | CASSAGGGISSPLHF
NA | NA | TRBJ1-6 | TRBV2 | TGTGCCAGCAGTGAAGACAGGGAATATTTCCCCCTCCACTTT | CASSEDREYFPLHF
NA | TRBD1 | TRBJ1-3 | TRBV15 | TGTGCCACCAGCAGAGAGGGACAGGTTCCGAACACCATATATTTT | CATSREGQVPNTIYF
NA | TRBD1 | TRBJ2-3 | TRBV5-1 | TGCGCCAGCAAGCCAGGGGGCGGCACAGATACGCAGTATTTT | CASKPGGGTDTQYF
NA | NA | TRBJ1-6 | TRBV4-2 | TGTGCCAGCAGCCGGCAAAACTCACCCCTCCACTTT | CASSRQNSPLHF
NA | TRBD1 | TRBJ1-6 | TRBV11-2 | TGTGCCAGCACCCACCCTCGAGGGGGCAGGGGTTTGAGTTCACCCCTCCACTTT | CASTHPRGGRGLSSPLHF
NA | NA | TRBJ1-2 | TRBV5-5 | TGTGCCAGCAGCCGAGACAGGAACTATGGCTACACCTTC | CASSRDRNYGYTF
NA | NA | TRBJ2-6 | TRBV6-1 | TGTGCCAGCAGTGGAAGCCAGGGGCAAATCTCTGGGGCCAACGTCCTGACTTTC | CASSGSQGQISGANVLTF
once | NA | TRBJ2-3 | TRBV7-3 | TGTGCCAGTCGCTTAGGGGCAAACACAGATACGCAGTATTTT | CASRLGANTDTQYF
NA | NA | TRBJ1-2 | TRBV11-2 | TGTGCCAGCAGCTCGATAAGAGTCCATGGCTACACCTTC | CASSSIRVHGYTF
NA | NA | TRBJ2-5 | TRBV11-2 | TGTGCCAGCAGCTCTCTCTCTCGTCCCTTTTACTTC | CASSSLSRPFYF
NA | NA | TRBJ1-1 | TRBV7-8 | TGTGCCAGCAGCTCGGGACACACGGAAGCTTTCTTT | CASSSGHTEAFF
NA | NA | TRBJ1-6 | TRBV14 | TGTGCCAGCAGCCAAGGGTTCCCGAATAATTCACCCCTCCACTTT | CASSQGFPNNSPLHF
NA | NA | TRBJ2-5 | TRBV10-3 | TGTGCCGTTGGGCTACTCTGGAGGGGGGCAGACGGGAGAGAGACCCAGTACTTC | CAVGLLWRGADGRETQYF
few | NA | TRBJ1-2 | TRBV19 | TGTGCCAGTAGTATCCGAGGGACCGCTAACTATGGCTACACCTTC | CASSIRGTANYGYTF
NA | TRBD2 | TRBJ2-3 | TRBV12-5 | TGTGCTAGTGGCCCGGGACTAGCGGGGAGGGATACGCAGTATTTT | CASGPGLAGRDTQYF
NA | NA | TRBJ1-2 | TRBV18 | TGTGCCAGCTCACGAAGCGACAGGAGCTATGGCTACACCTTC | CASSRSDRSYGYTF
NA | NA | TRBJ1-1 | TRBV28 | TGTGCCAGCAGTTTAGGCGGGGCTGAAGCTTTCTTT | CASSLGGAEAFF
NA | NA | TRBJ2-5 | TRBV6-1 | TGTGCCAGCAGTCATGCAGCACGGGGGCAAGAGACCCAGTACTTC | CASSHAARGQETQYF
NA | NA | TRBJ1-1 | TRBV7-9 | TGTGCCAGCAGCTTCGGGTTCACTGAAGCTTTCTTT | CASSFGFTEAFF